The entry below gives a single T cell receptor (beta chain) sequence along with its context. Its matching antigen is unknown. The data stem from a study of blood T cells in healthy people across ages. Findings and limits, study-wide: Percentage of naive T cells showed a strong correlation with TCR beta diversity.

Trimming removed 5 bases from V and 7 bases from J, with 12 bases in between. The CDR3 length is 13 residues. PCR was performed a second time for about 7 to 11 cycles using a sample-barcoded 5' primer and a J-beta primer mix. At least 3 million CDR3-containing paired-end reads were obtained per sample. TCRdb re-called the 5' RACE reads through MiXCR, storing one row per CDR3 protein. The repertoire consists of under 1,000,000 distinct CDR3 sequences, with about half occurring once and the leading ten covering about a sixth. This chain links TRBV12-3 or TRBV12-4 with TRBJ1-5; D might be TRBD1 (5 bases). The sequencing sample was made of blood. The origin of this receptor is a man older than 75 in good health. CDR3 nucleotide sequence: TGTGCCAGCAGTGTAGACGGGGGGCAGCCCCAGCATTTT. Translating it yields CASSVDGGQPQHF.